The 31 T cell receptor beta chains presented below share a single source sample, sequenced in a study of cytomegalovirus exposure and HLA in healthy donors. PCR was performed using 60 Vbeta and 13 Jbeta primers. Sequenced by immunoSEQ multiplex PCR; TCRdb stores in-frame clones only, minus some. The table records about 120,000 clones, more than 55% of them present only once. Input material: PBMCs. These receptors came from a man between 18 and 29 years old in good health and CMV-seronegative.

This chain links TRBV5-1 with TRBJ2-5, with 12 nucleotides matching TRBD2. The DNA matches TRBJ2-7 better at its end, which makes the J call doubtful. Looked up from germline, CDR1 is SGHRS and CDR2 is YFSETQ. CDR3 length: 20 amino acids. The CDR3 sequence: CASSGRTGVFRTSGIPEQYF. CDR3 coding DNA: TGCGCCAGCAGCGGAAGGACAGGGGTTTTTCGGACTAGCGGGATTCCCGAGCAGTACTTC.

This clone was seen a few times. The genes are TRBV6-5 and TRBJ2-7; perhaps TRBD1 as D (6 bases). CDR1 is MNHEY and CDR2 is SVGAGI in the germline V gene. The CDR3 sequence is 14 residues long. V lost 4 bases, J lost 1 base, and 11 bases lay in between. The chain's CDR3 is CASSSWDTSYEQYF. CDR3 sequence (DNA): TGTGCCAGCAGTTCCTGGGACACGTCCTACGAGCAGTACTTC.

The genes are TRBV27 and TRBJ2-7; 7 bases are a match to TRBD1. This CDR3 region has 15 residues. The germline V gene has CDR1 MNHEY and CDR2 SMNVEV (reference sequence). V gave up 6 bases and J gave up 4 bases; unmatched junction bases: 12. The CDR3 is CASRRNYRGLYEQYF. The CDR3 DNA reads TGTGCCAGCAGACGGAATTACAGGGGCCTATACGAGCAGTACTTC.

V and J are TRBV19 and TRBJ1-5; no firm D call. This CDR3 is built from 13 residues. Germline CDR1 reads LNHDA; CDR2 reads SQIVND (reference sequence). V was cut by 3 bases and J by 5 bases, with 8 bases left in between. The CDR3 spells CASSMGSYQPQHF. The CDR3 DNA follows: TGTGCCAGTAGTATGGGCAGTTATCAGCCCCAGCATTTT.

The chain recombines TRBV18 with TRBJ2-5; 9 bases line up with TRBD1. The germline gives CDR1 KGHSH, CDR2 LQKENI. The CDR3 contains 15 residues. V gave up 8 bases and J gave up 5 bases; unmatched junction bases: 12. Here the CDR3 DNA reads TGTGCCAGCACGCTAGGGACAGGGCATCAGGAGACCCAGTACTTC. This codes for CASTLGTGHQETQYF.

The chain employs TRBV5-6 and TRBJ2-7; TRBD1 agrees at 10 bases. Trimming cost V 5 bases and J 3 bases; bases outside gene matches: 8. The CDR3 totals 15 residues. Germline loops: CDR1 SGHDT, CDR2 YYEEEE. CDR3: CASSFPGQGIYEQYF. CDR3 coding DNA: TGTGCCAGCAGTTTCCCGGGACAGGGGATCTACGAGCAGTACTTC.

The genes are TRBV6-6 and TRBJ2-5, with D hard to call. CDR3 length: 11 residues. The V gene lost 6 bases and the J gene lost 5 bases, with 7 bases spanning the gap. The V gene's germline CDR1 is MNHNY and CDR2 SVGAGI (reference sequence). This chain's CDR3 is CASRSRETQYF. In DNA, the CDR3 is TGTGCCAGCAGGTCCCGGGAGACCCAGTACTTC.

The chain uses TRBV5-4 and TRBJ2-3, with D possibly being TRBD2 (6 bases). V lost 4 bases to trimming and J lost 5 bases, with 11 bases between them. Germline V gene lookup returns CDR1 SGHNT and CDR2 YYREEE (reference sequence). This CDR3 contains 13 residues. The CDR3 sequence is CASSPPRGDTQYF. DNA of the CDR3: TGTGCCAGCAGCCCGCCGCGGGGAGATACGCAGTATTTT.

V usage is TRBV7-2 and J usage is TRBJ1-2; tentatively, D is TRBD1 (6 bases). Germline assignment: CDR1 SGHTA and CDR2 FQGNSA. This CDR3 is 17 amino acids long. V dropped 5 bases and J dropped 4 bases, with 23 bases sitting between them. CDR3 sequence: CASSPTNTQGISYGYTF. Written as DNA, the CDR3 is TGTGCCAGCAGCCCAACAAATACCCAGGGGATCTCCTATGGCTACACCTTC.

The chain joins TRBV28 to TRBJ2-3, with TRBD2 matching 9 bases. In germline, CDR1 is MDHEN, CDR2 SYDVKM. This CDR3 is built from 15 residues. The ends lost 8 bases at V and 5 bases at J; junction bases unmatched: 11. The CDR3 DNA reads TGTGCCAGCTTTGCGGGAGGGCCCCAGGGAGATACGCAGTATTTT. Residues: CASFAGGPQGDTQYF. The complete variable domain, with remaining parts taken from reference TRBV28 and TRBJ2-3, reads DVKVTQSSRYLVKRTGEKVFLECVQDMDHENMFWYRQDPGLGLRLIYFSYDVKMKEKGDIPEGYSVSREKKERFSLILESASTNQTSMYLCASFAGGPQGDTQYFGPGTRLTVL.

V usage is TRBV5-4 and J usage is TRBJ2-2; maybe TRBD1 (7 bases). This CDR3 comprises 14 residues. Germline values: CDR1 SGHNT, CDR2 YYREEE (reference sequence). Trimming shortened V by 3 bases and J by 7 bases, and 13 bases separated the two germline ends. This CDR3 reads CASSSTGDSGELFF. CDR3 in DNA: TGTGCCAGCAGCTCAACGGGGGACAGCGGGGAGCTGTTTTTT.

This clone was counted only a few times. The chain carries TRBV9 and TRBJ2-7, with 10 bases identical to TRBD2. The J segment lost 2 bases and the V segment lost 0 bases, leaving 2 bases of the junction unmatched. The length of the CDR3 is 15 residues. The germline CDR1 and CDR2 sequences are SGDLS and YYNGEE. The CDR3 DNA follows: TGTGCCAGCAGCGTAGATGGGACTAGCGCCTACGAGCAGTACTTC. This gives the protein CASSVDGTSAYEQYF.

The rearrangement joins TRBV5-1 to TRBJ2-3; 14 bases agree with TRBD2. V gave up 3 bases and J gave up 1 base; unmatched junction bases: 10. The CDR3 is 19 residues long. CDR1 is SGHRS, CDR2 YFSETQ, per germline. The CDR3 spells CASSWATGTSGGRTDTQYF. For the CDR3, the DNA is TGCGCCAGCAGCTGGGCAACCGGGACTAGCGGGGGCCGCACAGATACGCAGTATTTT.

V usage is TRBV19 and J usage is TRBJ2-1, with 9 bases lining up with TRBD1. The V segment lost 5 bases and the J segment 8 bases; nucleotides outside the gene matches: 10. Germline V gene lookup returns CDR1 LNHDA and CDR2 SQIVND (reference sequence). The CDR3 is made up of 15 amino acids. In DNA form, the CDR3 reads TGTGCCAGTAGTCCAGGGGGGACAGGGTTTCATGAGCAGTTCTTC. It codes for CASSPGGTGFHEQFF.

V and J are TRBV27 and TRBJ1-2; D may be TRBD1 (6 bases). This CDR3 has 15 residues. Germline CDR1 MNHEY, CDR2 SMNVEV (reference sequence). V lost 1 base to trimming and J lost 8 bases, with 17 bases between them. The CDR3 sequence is CASSLYGGGPLGYTF. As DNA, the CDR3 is TGTGCCAGCAGTTTATACGGGGGGGGCCCTTTGGGCTACACCTTC.

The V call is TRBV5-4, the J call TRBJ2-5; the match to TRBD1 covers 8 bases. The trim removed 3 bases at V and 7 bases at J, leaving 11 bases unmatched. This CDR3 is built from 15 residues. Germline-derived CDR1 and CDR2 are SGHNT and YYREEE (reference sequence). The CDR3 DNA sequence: TGTGCCAGCAGCTCCGGACAGGGAAGACCCTTGACCCAGTACTTC. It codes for CASSSGQGRPLTQYF.

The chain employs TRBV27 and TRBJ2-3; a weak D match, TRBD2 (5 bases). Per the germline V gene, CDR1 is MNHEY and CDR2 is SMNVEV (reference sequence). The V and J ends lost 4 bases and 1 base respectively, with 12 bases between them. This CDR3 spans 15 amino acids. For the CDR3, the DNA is TGTGCCAGCAGTTCCGGACGAGCGGGCACAGATACGCAGTATTTT. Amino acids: CASSSGRAGTDTQYF.

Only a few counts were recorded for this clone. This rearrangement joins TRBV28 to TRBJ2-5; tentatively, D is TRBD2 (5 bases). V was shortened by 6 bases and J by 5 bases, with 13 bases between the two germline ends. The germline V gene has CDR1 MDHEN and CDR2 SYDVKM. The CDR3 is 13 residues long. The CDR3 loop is CASRPDGGETQYF. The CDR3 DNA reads TGTGCCAGCAGGCCGGACGGAGGTGAGACCCAGTACTTC.

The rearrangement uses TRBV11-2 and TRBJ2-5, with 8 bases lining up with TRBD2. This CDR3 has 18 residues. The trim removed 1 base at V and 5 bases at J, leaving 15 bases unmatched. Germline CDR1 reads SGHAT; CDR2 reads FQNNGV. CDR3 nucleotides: TGTGCCAGCAGCTTAGTTCCAAACGGGAGGGCCTGGGGGGAGACCCAGTACTTC. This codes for CASSLVPNGRAWGETQYF.

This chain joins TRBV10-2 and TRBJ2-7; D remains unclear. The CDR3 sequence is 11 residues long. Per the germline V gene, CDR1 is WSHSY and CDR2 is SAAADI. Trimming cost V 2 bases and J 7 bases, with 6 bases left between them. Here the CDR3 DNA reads TGCGCCAGCAGTGAGCCTTATGAGCAGTACTTC. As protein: CASSEPYEQYF.

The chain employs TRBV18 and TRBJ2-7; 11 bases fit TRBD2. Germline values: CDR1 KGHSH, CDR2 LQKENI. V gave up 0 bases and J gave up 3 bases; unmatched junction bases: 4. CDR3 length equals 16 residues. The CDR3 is CASSPPGLADFYEQYF. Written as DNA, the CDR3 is TGTGCCAGCTCACCACCGGGACTAGCGGATTTCTACGAGCAGTACTTC.

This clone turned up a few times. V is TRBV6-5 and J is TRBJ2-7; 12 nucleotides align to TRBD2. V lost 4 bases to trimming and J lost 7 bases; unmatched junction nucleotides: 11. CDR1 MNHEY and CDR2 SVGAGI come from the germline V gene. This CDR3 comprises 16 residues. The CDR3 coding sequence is TGTGCCAGCAGTTTGCTACTAGCGGGAGGACAGGGGGAGCAGTACTTC. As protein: CASSLLLAGGQGEQYF.

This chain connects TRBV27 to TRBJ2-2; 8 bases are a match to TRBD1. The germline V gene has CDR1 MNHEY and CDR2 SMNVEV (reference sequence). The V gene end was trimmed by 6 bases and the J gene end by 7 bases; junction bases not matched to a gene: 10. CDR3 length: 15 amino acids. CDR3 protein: CASSPNQGANGELFF. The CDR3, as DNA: TGTGCCAGCAGCCCAAATCAGGGGGCAAACGGGGAGCTGTTTTTT.

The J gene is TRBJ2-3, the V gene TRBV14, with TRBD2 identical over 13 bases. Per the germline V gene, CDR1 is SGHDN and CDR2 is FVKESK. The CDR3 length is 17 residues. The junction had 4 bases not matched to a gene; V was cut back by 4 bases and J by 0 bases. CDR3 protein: CASSPGLAGTSTDTQYF. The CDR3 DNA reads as TGTGCCAGCAGCCCGGGACTAGCGGGGACTAGCACAGATACGCAGTATTTT. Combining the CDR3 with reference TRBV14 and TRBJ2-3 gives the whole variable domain EAGVTQFPSHSVIEKGQTVTLRCDPISGHDNLYWYRRVMGKEIKFLLHFVKESKQDESGMPNNRFLAERTGGTYSTLKVQPAELEDSGVYFCASSPGLAGTSTDTQYFGPGTRLTVL.

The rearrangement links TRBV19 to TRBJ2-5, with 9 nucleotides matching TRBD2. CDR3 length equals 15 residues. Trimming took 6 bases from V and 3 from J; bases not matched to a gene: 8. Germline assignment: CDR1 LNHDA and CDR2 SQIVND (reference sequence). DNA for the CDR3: TGTGCCAGTAGCAATCCCGGGACTAGCAAAGAGACCCAGTACTTC. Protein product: CASSNPGTSKETQYF.

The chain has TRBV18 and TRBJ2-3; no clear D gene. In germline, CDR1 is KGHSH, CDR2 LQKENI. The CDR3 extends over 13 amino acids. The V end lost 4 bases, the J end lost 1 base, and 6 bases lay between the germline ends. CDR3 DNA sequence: TGTGCCAGCTCACGTCGGGGCACAGATACGCAGTATTTT. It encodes CASSRRGTDTQYF.

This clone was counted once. The CDR3 here is CASRQGLSGGYNEQFF. The CDR3 coding sequence is TGTGCCAGCAGACAAGGGCTTAGCGGGGGATACAATGAGCAGTTCTTC. V is TRBV5-6 and J is TRBJ2-1; 9 positions agree with TRBD2. With 5 bases clipped from V and 4 bases from J, the junction kept 10 bases outside the gene matches. CDR1 SGHDT and CDR2 YYEEEE come from the germline V gene. The CDR3 has 16 residues.

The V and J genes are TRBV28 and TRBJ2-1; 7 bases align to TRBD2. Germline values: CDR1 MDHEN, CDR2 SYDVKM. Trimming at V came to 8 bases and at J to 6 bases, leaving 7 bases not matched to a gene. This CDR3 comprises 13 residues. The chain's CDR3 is CASDGGSRNEQFF. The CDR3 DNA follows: TGTGCCAGCGATGGCGGGAGCCGCAATGAGCAGTTCTTC.

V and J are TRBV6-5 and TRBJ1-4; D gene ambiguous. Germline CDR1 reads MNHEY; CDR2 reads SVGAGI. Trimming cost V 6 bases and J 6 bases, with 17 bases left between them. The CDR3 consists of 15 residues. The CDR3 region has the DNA TGTGCCAGCAGCCAAGAGGGTCGGTCGTATGAAAAACTGTTTTTT. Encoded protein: CASSQEGRSYEKLFF.

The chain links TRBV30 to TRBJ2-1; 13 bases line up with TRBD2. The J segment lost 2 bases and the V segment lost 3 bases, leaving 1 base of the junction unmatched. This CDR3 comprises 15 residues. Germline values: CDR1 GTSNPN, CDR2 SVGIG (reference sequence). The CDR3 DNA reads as TGTGCCTGGAGAGGACTAGCGGGGGCCTACAATGAGCAGTTCTTC. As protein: CAWRGLAGAYNEQFF.

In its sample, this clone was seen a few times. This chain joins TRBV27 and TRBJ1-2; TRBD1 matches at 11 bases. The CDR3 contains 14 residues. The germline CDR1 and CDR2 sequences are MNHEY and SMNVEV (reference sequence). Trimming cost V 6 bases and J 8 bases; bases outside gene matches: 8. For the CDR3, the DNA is TGTGCCAGCAGGAACCCGGACAGGGGGCACGGCTACACCTTC. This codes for CASRNPDRGHGYTF.